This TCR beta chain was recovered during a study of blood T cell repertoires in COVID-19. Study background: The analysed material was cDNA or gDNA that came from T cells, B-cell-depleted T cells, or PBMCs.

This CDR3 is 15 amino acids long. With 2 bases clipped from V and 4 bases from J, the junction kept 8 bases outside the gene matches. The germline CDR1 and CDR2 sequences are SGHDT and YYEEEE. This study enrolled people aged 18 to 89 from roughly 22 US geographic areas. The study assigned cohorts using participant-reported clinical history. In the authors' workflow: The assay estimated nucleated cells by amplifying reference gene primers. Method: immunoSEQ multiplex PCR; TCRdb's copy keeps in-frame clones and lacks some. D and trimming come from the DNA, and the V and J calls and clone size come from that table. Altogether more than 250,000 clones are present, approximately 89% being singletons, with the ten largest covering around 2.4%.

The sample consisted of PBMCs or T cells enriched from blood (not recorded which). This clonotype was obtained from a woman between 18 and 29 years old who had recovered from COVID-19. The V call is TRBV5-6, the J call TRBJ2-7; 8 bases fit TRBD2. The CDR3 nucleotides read TGTGCCAGCAGCTTCCCCCCCGGGGGGGCGTACGAGCAGTACTTC. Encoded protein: CASSFPPGGAYEQYF.